This is a list of T cell receptor beta chains from one sample in a study of T cell responses to AZD1222 COVID-19 vaccine. Profiled with immunoSEQ multiplex PCR; TCRdb holds only in-frame clones, not every one. The data contain 65,000 to 80,000 clones, about 90% of them singletons. The input for sequencing was peripheral blood, taken on day 0 of AZD1222 vaccination. The receptors shown here come from an adult in good health. Each CDR3 is given with its conserved first and last residue. Fields, in order: V gene, D gene, J gene, clone size, CDR3 protein, CDR3 DNA. The D gene is left open where the match is weak. Clone sizes are given selectively: once, few, many, or a class where the clone is expanded.

TRBV5-4	NA	TRBJ2-3	many	CASSLEVRGSDTQYF	TGTGCCAGCAGCTTGGAAGTCAGGGGATCAGATACGCAGTATTTT
TRBV7-9	TRBD2	TRBJ2-7	few	CASSYRTSGGEQYF	TGTGCCAGCAGCTACAGGACTAGCGGGGGCGAGCAGTACTTC
TRBV30	NA	TRBJ1-4	once	CAWAKGQGPNEKLFF	TGTGCCTGGGCTAAGGGGCAGGGCCCTAATGAAAAACTGTTTTTT
TRBV4-3	TRBD1	TRBJ1-2	NA	CASSQAPGTVSGYTF	TGCGCCAGCAGCCAAGCCCCCGGGACAGTAAGCGGCTACACCTTC
TRBV9	NA	TRBJ1-6	NA	CASSAQGGGHNSPLHF	TGTGCCAGCAGCGCCCAAGGCGGGGGGCATAATTCACCCCTCCACTTT
TRBV6-5	TRBD1	TRBJ2-1	NA	CASSYQGQDNEQFF	TGTGCCAGCAGTTACCAGGGACAGGACAATGAGCAGTTCTTC
TRBV5-1	TRBD2	TRBJ2-1	NA	CASSLGASGAYNEQFF	TGCGCCAGCAGCTTGGGGGCTAGCGGGGCATACAATGAGCAGTTCTTC
TRBV2	TRBD1	TRBJ2-5	once	CASGRTGRILTQYF	TGTGCCAGCGGTCGGACAGGGAGAATTTTGACCCAGTACTTC
TRBV27	TRBD1	TRBJ2-7	once	CASRGTAAYEQYF	TGTGCCAGCAGGGGGACAGCAGCCTACGAGCAGTACTTC
TRBV9	NA	TRBJ2-1	once	CASSVDPGTHNEQFF	TGTGCCAGCAGCGTAGATCCCGGAACCCACAATGAGCAGTTCTTC
TRBV3-1/TRBV3-2	TRBD1	TRBJ2-2	few	CASSPPGTGNTGELFF	TGTGCCAGCAGCCCCCCGGGGACAGGGAACACCGGGGAGCTGTTTTTT
TRBV5-5	NA	TRBJ2-7	NA	CASSRNREYEQYF	TGTGCCAGCAGCCGCAACAGGGAATACGAGCAGTACTTC
TRBV15	NA	TRBJ1-4	NA	CATSQVMPNEKLFF	TGTGCCACCAGCCAAGTAATGCCTAATGAAAAACTGTTTTTT
TRBV24-1	TRBD2	TRBJ2-5	once	CATSETSGLQETQYF	TGTGCCACCAGTGAAACTAGCGGGCTCCAAGAGACCCAGTACTTC
TRBV5-1	TRBD2	TRBJ2-5	NA	CASSPTSAQETQYF	TGCGCCAGCAGCCCGACTAGCGCCCAAGAGACCCAGTACTTC
TRBV7-2	NA	TRBJ2-1	once	CASSLTREQFF	TGTGCCAGCAGCTTAACGCGAGAGCAGTTCTTC
TRBV5-1	TRBD2	TRBJ2-7	once	CASSRGGLAGYEQYF	TGCGCCAGCAGCAGAGGGGGACTAGCGGGATACGAGCAGTACTTC
TRBV7-7	TRBD2	TRBJ2-2	NA	CASSPGLGYGELFF	TGTGCCAGCAGCCCGGGACTAGGGTACGGGGAGCTGTTTTTT
TRBV27	TRBD1	TRBJ1-5	NA	CASSLGTGRQPQHF	TGTGCCAGCAGTTTGGGGACAGGGCGACAGCCCCAGCATTTT
TRBV19	NA	TRBJ1-4	NA	CASSTGTFLEKLFF	TGTGCCAGTAGTACCGGGACATTCTTGGAAAAACTGTTTTTT